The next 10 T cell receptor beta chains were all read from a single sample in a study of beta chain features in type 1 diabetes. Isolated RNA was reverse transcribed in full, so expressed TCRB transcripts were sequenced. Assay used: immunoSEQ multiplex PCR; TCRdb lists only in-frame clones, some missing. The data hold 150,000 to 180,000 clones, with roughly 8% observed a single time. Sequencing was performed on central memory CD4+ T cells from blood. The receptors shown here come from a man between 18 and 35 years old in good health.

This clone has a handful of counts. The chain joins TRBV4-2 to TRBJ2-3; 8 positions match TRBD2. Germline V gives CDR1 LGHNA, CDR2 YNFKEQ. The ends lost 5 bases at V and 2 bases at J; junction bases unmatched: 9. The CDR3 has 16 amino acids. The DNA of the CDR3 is TGTGCCAGCAGCTTGAACGGGAGGGCCGTCACAGATACGCAGTATTTT. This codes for CASSLNGRAVTDTQYF.

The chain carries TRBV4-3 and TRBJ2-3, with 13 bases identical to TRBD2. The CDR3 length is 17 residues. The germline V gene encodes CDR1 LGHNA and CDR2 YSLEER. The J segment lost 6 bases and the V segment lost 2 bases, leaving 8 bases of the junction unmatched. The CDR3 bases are TGCGCCAGCAGCCAATCCCCGGGACTAGCGGGACCGGATACGCAGTATTTT. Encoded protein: CASSQSPGLAGPDTQYF.

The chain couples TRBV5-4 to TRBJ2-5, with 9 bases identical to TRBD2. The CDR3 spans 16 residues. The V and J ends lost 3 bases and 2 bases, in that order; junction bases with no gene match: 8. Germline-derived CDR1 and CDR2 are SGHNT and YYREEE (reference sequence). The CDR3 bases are TGTGCCAGCAGCTCGGGACTAGCACAATTACAAGAGACCCAGTACTTC. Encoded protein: CASSSGLAQLQETQYF.

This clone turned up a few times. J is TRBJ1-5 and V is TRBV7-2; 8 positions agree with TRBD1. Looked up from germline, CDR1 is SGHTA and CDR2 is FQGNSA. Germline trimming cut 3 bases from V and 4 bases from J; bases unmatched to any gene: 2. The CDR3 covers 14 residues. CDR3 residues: CASSLRQGNQPQHF. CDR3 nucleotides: TGTGCCAGCAGCTTGAGACAGGGGAATCAGCCCCAGCATTTT.

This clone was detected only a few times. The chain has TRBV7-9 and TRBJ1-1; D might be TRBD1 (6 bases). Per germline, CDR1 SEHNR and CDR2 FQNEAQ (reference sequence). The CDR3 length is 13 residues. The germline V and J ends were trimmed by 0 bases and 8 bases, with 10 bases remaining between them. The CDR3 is CASSLAGAPEAFF. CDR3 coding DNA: TGTGCCAGCAGCTTAGCGGGGGCCCCCGAAGCTTTCTTT.

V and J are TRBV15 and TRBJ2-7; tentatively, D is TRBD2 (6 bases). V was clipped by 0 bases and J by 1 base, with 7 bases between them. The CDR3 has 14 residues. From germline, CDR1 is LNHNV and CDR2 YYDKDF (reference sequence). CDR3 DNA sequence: TGTGCCACCAGCAGAGAAGGAGGGTCCTACGAGCAGTACTTC. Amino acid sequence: CATSREGGSYEQYF.

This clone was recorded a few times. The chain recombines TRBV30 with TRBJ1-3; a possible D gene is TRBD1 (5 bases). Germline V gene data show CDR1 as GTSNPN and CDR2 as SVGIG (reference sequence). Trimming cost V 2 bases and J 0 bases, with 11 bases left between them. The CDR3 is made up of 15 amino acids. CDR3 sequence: CAWSQTGRSGNTIYF. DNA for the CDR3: TGTGCCTGGAGTCAAACAGGCCGCTCTGGAAACACCATATATTTT.

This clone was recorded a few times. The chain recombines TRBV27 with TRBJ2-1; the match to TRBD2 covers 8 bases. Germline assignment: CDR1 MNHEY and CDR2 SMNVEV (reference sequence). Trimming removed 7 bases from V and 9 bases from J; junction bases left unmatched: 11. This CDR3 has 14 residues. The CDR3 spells CASILAGKVGEQFF. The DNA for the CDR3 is TGTGCCAGCATCTTAGCGGGAAAGGTTGGTGAGCAGTTCTTC.

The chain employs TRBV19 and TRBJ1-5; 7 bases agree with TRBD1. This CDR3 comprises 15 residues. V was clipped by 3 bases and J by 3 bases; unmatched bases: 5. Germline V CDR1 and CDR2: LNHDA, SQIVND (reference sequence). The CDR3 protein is CASSIGQAPNQPQHF. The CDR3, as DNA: TGTGCCAGTAGTATCGGACAGGCGCCCAATCAGCCCCAGCATTTT.

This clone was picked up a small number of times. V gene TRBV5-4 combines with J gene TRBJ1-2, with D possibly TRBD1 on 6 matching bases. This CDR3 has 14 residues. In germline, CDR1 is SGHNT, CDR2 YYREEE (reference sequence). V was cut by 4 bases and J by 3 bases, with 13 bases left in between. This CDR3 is CASSLGQRHYGYTF. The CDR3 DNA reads TGTGCCAGCAGCCTAGGACAGAGGCACTATGGCTACACCTTC.